The 23 T cell receptor beta chains listed next were all sequenced from one sample in a study of technical replicates of blood from a few donors. Only in-frame clones appear in the TCRdb table, and some are missing; sequencing was by immunoSEQ multiplex PCR. The data hold roughly 80,000 clones, with 85% to 95% observed a single time. Input material: T cells isolated from PBMCs. Receptors were obtained from a human donor in good health.

This rearrangement joins TRBV30 to TRBJ2-3; D is possibly TRBD2 (5 bases). V shed 8 bases and J shed 0 bases, with 15 bases lying between them. CDR3 length: 14 amino acids. Germline-derived CDR1 and CDR2 are GTSNPN and SVGIG (reference sequence). The CDR3 sequence is CAGLQRLSTDTQYF. CDR3 nucleotide sequence: TGTGCCGGGCTTCAGCGGCTTAGCACAGATACGCAGTATTTT.

The J gene is TRBJ1-1, the V gene TRBV9; no clear D gene. V gave up 2 bases and J gave up 1 base, with 9 bases separating them. CDR1 and CDR2 from the germline V gene are SGDLS and YYNGEE. The CDR3 is made up of 14 amino acids. CDR3 residues: CASSVGQTNTEAFF. CDR3 nucleotide sequence: TGTGCCAGCAGCGTGGGCCAGACGAACACTGAAGCTTTCTTT.

The V gene is TRBV2, the J gene TRBJ1-5; D is unclear. Germline V gene data show CDR1 as SNHLY and CDR2 as FYNNEI. The CDR3 runs to 16 residues. V shed 1 base and J shed 0 bases, with 10 bases lying between them. The CDR3 spells CASSEGEAYSNQPQHF. The CDR3 nucleotides read TGTGCCAGCAGTGAAGGGGAGGCATATAGCAATCAGCCCCAGCATTTT. The full variable domain, rest sourced from reference TRBV2 and TRBJ1-5, is EPEVTQTPSHQVTQMGQEVILRCVPISNHLYFYWYRQILGQKVEFLVSFYNNEISEKSEIFDDQFSVERPDGSNFTLKIRSTKLEDSAMYFCASSEGEAYSNQPQHFGDGTRLSIL.

This rearrangement joins TRBV5-8 to TRBJ1-3; D is unresolved. Germline V gene data show CDR1 as SGHTS and CDR2 as YDEGEE. The CDR3 is made up of 16 amino acids. The V gene lost 1 base and the J gene lost 8 bases, with 19 bases spanning the gap. DNA for the CDR3: TGTGCCAGCAGCTTGATTCAGGATCTCGTGATACACACCATATATTTT. Amino acid sequence: CASSLIQDLVIHTIYF. Filled out from reference TRBV5-8 and TRBJ1-3, the complete variable domain reads EAGVTQSPTHLIKTRGQQATLRCSPISGHTSVYWYQQALGLGLQFLLWYDEGEERNRGNFPPRFSGRQFPNYSSELNVNALELEDSALYLCASSLIQDLVIHTIYFGEGSWLTVV.

The chain links TRBV5-6 to TRBJ2-7, with TRBD1 as a possible D gene (5 bases). This CDR3 has 14 amino acids. Trimming removed 4 bases at V and 0 bases at J, with 11 bases between. In germline, CDR1 is SGHDT, CDR2 YYEEEE. The CDR3 DNA reads TGTGCCAGCAGCCTGGACATATCCTCCTACGAGCAGTACTTC. Translated: CASSLDISSYEQYF.

This chain uses TRBV4-3 with TRBJ2-5; D perhaps matches TRBD2 (6 bases). Germline loops: CDR1 LGHNA, CDR2 YSLEER. The CDR3 is made up of 15 amino acids. Trimming pared 0 bases from V and 5 bases from J, leaving 13 bases between. This CDR3 reads CASSQDGGNRETQYF. The CDR3 DNA follows: TGCGCCAGCAGCCAAGATGGGGGGAATCGGGAGACCCAGTACTTC.

The V gene is TRBV6-5, the J gene TRBJ2-7; tentatively, D is TRBD2 (5 bases). The CDR3 sequence is 12 residues long. Germline V gene data show CDR1 as MNHEY and CDR2 as SVGAGI. V was cut by 9 bases and J by 1 base, with 10 bases left in between. Written as DNA, the CDR3 is TGTGCCAGTCGGTCGGGGTCCTACGAGCAGTACTTC. Residues: CASRSGSYEQYF.

This clone was seen only a few times. The gene calls are TRBV7-2 and TRBJ1-1, with D unresolved. Germline lookup yields CDR1 SGHTA and CDR2 FQGNSA. The CDR3 contains 12 residues. V dropped 5 bases and J dropped 7 bases, with 11 bases sitting between them. The CDR3, as DNA: TGTGCCAGCAGCATACCGGGATTTGAAGCTTTCTTT. Amino acids: CASSIPGFEAFF. Based on the CDR3 plus reference TRBV7-2 and TRBJ1-1, the full variable domain is GAGVSQSPSNKVTEKGKDVELRCDPISGHTALYWYRQSLGQGLEFLIYFQGNSAPDKSGLPSDRFSAERTGGSVSTLTIQRTQQEDSAVYLCASSIPGFEAFFGQGTRLTVV.

The rearrangement joins TRBV27 to TRBJ2-5, with TRBD1 matching 9 bases. J was trimmed by 3 bases and V by 8 bases; bases with no gene match: 10. Germline lookup yields CDR1 MNHEY and CDR2 SMNVEV (reference sequence). The length of the CDR3 is 15 residues. The CDR3 reads CASGLFGTGKETQYF. CDR3 coding DNA: TGTGCCAGCGGCTTATTCGGGACAGGGAAAGAGACCCAGTACTTC.

V usage is TRBV23-1 and J usage is TRBJ1-1; TRBD1 matches 8 bases. TRBV23-1 is sorted into the ORF group, with uncertain function. Trimming at V came to 7 bases and at J to 3 bases, leaving 10 bases not matched to a gene. This CDR3 region has 15 residues. CDR3 nucleotides: TGCGCCAGCACGACTCGGGACAGGTTGTACACTGAAGCTTTCTTT. Its translation is CASTTRDRLYTEAFF.

The rearrangement uses TRBV7-9 and TRBJ2-7; possibly TRBD2 for D (7 bases). The CDR3 spans 13 residues. The germline gives CDR1 SEHNR, CDR2 FQNEAQ (reference sequence). V gave up 5 bases and J gave up 4 bases, with 12 bases separating them. The CDR3: CASSEGGGYEQYF. The CDR3 nucleotides read TGTGCCAGCAGCGAGGGGGGGGGTTACGAGCAGTACTTC.

The chain has TRBV19 and TRBJ1-1, with a weak D call TRBD1 (5 bases). CDR1 is LNHDA and CDR2 is SQIVND in the germline V gene (reference sequence). This CDR3 is 12 amino acids long. Trimming took off 7 bases at V and 5 bases at J, with 11 bases between the two ends. The CDR3 DNA sequence: TGTGCCAGTAAAAGCGGGGGGACTGAAGCTTTCTTT. It specifies CASKSGGTEAFF.

The J gene is TRBJ2-7, the V gene TRBV9; 9 nucleotides align to TRBD1. The length of the CDR3 is 19 residues. J lost 2 bases, V lost 3 bases, and 18 bases had no gene match. From germline, CDR1 is SGDLS and CDR2 YYNGEE. DNA of the CDR3: TGTGCCAGCAGCGCGCCGACAGGGGGGGGCGCGGGTGCTACCTACGAGCAGTACTTC. The encoded protein is CASSAPTGGGAGATYEQYF.

The chain has TRBV30 and TRBJ2-5; D uncertain. V dropped 0 bases and J dropped 4 bases, with 3 bases sitting between them. The V gene's germline CDR1 is GTSNPN and CDR2 SVGIG (reference sequence). The CDR3 is 11 residues long. The CDR3 DNA sequence: TGTGCCTGGAGTGTCGGAGAGACCCAGTACTTC. The encoded protein is CAWSVGETQYF. The variable domain in full, with the rest retrieved from reference TRBV30 and TRBJ2-5, is SQTIHQWPATLVQPVGSPLSLECTVEGTSNPNLYWYRQAAGRGLQLLFYSVGIGQISSEVPQNLSASRPQDRQFILSSKKLLLSDSGFYLCAWSVGETQYFGPGTRLLVL.

V gene TRBV11-1 combines with J gene TRBJ2-5, with TRBD2 identical over 7 bases. The CDR3 sequence is 16 residues long. V shed 4 bases, J shed 13 bases, and the junction held 21 bases outside the gene matches. CDR1 and CDR2 (germline): SGHAT, FQDESV (reference sequence). CDR3: CASSSFPTYTSAGPYF. Here the CDR3 DNA reads TGTGCCAGCAGCTCATTTCCCACCTATACTAGCGCCGGCCCGTACTTC.

The chain combines TRBV4-2 with TRBJ2-2; 7 positions match TRBD1. V was pared by 4 bases and J by 4 bases, with 12 bases of the junction left unmatched. Germline V lookup: CDR1 LGHNA, CDR2 YNFKEQ. The CDR3 runs to 17 residues. The CDR3 coding sequence is TGTGCCAGCAGCCCCTGGGTCGACAGGGAGTTCACCGGGGAGCTGTTTTTT. The encoded protein is CASSPWVDREFTGELFF.

This clone showed up just a few times. J is TRBJ1-5 and V is TRBV30; D unclear. The germline V gene has CDR1 GTSNPN and CDR2 SVGIG (reference sequence). V was shortened by 2 bases and J by 7 bases, with 12 bases between the two germline ends. This CDR3 is 13 amino acids long. The chain's CDR3 is CAWSLGEDQPQHF. The CDR3 DNA sequence: TGTGCCTGGAGTCTTGGGGAGGACCAGCCCCAGCATTTT.

V is TRBV9 and J is TRBJ2-7; perhaps TRBD1 as D (6 bases). The CDR3 extends over 14 amino acids. Germline V gene lookup returns CDR1 SGDLS and CDR2 YYNGEE. V was shortened by 4 bases and J by 5 bases, with 16 bases between the two germline ends. The CDR3 nucleotides read TGTGCCAGCAGCCCACGACCGGACAGTCACGAGCAGTACTTC. As protein: CASSPRPDSHEQYF.

V usage is TRBV6-6 and J usage is TRBJ2-7; 11 nucleotides match TRBD1. V gave up 7 bases and J gave up 3 bases; unmatched junction bases: 5. The CDR3 runs 14 residues. Germline V gene sequence: CDR1 MNHNY, CDR2 SVGAGI (reference sequence). The CDR3 DNA follows: TGTGCCAGCAAGAAGGGACAGGGGGTCTACGAGCAGTACTTC. Translation gives CASKKGQGVYEQYF.

J is TRBJ2-7 and V is TRBV7-3; TRBD1 is a possible D gene (5 bases). CDR1 and CDR2 (germline): SGHTA, FQGTGA. The CDR3 is 13 amino acids. Trimming took 2 bases from V and 2 from J, leaving 7 bases between them. CDR3 bases: TGTGCCAGCAGCTTAGCGGACACCTACGAGCAGTACTTC. Protein sequence: CASSLADTYEQYF.

The chain has TRBV30 and TRBJ2-2; D perhaps matches TRBD2 (5 bases). Germline lookup yields CDR1 GTSNPN and CDR2 SVGIG (reference sequence). The CDR3 has 16 amino acids. V gave up 5 bases and J gave up 6 bases, with 22 bases separating them. CDR3 bases: TGTGCCTGGGAGGGTGGGGAGAGTTTAATTGCCGGGGAGCTGTTTTTT. Translation: CAWEGGESLIAGELFF.

The V gene is TRBV7-3, the J gene TRBJ2-1; a possible D gene is TRBD1 (6 bases). This CDR3 has 13 residues. From germline, CDR1 is SGHTA and CDR2 FQGTGA. V lost 3 bases to trimming and J lost 7 bases, with 10 bases between them. The CDR3 DNA reads TGTGCCAGCAGCTTGGGGCAGGGGAATGAGCAGTTCTTC. This encodes CASSLGQGNEQFF. The full variable domain, with the rest looked up from reference TRBV7-3 and TRBJ2-1, is GAGVSQTPSNKVTEKGKYVELRCDPISGHTALYWYRQSLGQGPEFLIYFQGTGAADDSGLPNDRFFAVRPEGSVSTLKIQRTERGDSAVYLCASSLGQGNEQFFGPGTRLTVL.

The J gene is TRBJ2-7, the V gene TRBV6-6, with TRBD1 matching over 7 bases. Germline assignment: CDR1 MNHNY and CDR2 SVGAGI (reference sequence). This CDR3 contains 14 residues. V lost 6 bases, J lost 7 bases, and 12 bases stayed unmatched. The CDR3 is CASSRTSTGEEQYF. The CDR3 DNA reads TGTGCCAGCAGCCGTACCTCAACAGGGGAAGAGCAGTACTTC.